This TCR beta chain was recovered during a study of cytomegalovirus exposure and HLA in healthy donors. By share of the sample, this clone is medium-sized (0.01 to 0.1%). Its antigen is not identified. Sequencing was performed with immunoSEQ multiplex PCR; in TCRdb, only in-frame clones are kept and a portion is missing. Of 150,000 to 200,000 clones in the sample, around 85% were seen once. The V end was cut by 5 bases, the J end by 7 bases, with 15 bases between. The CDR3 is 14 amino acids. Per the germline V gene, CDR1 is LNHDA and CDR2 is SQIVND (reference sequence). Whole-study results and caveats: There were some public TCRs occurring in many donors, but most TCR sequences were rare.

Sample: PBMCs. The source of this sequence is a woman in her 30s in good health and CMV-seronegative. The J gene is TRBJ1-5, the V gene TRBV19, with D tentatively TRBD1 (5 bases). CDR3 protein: CASSPRGGWQPQHF. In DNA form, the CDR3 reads TGTGCCAGTAGTCCTCGGGGGGGGTGGCAGCCCCAGCATTTT.